This entry lists 5 T cell receptor beta chains sequenced from one sample in a study of blood T cells in healthy people across ages. Through a sample-barcoded 5' primer and a J-beta primer mix, a second PCR was run for roughly 6 to 11 cycles. MiXCR was run by TCRdb on the 5' RACE reads, yielding one entry per CDR3 protein. This table holds 750,000 to 850,000 distinct CDR3 sequences, 25% found once. These data were also reused for a study on T cells of mothers and their children.

The sequenced sample was blood. The receptors were gathered from a boy between 10 and 17 years old in good health.

This sequence joins TRBV20-1 and TRBJ2-5, with 8 bases aligning to TRBD2. The end of the DNA aligns better with TRBJ2-7, so the J call may be wrong. CDR3 size: 15 residues. Germline V CDR1 and CDR2: DFQATT, SNEGSKA (reference sequence). This CDR3 reads CSAPPELTSVNEQYF. The CDR3 region has the DNA TGCAGTGCGCCCCCTGAGCTGACTAGCGTTAACGAGCAGTACTTC.

This clonotype was observed a few times. The rearrangement uses TRBV10-3 and TRBJ2-7, with TRBD2 identical over 12 bases. With V trimmed by 4 bases and J by 5 bases, 9 bases remained unmatched. CDR3 length equals 16 residues. Germline V gene data show CDR1 as ENHRY and CDR2 as SYGVKD. The CDR3: CAISGWTSGIVHEQYF. CDR3 nucleotides: TGTGCCATCAGTGGGTGGACTAGCGGGATTGTCCACGAGCAGTACTTC.

The gene calls are TRBV4-1 and TRBJ1-1; 7 positions match TRBD1. CDR1 and CDR2 from the germline V gene are MGHRA and YSYEKL. There are 13 residues in the CDR3. V was clipped by 2 bases and J by 10 bases; unmatched bases: 7. The CDR3 protein is CASSQLQGGRAFF. As DNA, the CDR3 is TGCGCCAGCAGCCAACTTCAGGGGGGGCGAGCTTTCTTT.

The sample holds many counts of this clonotype. The CDR3 nucleotides are TGTGCCAGCAGCTTCCGTAAGAGCACCGGGGAGCTGTTTTTT. Amino acids: CASSFRKSTGELFF. This chain links TRBV7-9 with TRBJ2-2; no definite D call. Trimming removed 3 bases from V and 4 bases from J, with 9 bases in between. Germline CDR1 SEHNR, CDR2 FQNEAQ (reference sequence). The CDR3 extends over 14 amino acids.

This clonotype was counted a few times. This chain joins TRBV28 and TRBJ2-1; D is possibly TRBD2 (5 bases). The ends were cut back, 5 bases at V and 7 bases at J, with 15 bases in the middle. Germline-derived CDR1 and CDR2 are MDHEN and SYDVKM. The CDR3 totals 14 residues. CDR3 residues: CASSKRDGDNEQFF. The DNA of the CDR3 is TGTGCCAGCAGTAAACGGGATGGGGATAATGAGCAGTTCTTC.